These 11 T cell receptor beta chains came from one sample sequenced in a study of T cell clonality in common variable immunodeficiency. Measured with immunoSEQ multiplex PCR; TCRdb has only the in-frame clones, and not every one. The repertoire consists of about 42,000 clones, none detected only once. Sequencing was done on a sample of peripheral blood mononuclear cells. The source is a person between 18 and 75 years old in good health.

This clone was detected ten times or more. The DNA read from the CDR3 is TGTGCCAGCAGAACGGGACAGGGGCTCACTGAA. It specifies CASRTGQGLTE. The whole CDR3 is CASRTGQGLTEAFF. V is TRBV5-6 and J is TRBJ1-1, with 10 positions matching TRBD1. The DNA ends 3 residues before the CDR3 does, and the rest of the CDR3 is filled in from the germline J gene. CDR1 and CDR2 (germline): SGHDT, YYEEEE. This CDR3 has 14 amino acids. The V gene end was trimmed by 5 bases and the J gene end by 4 bases; junction bases not matched to a gene: 5.

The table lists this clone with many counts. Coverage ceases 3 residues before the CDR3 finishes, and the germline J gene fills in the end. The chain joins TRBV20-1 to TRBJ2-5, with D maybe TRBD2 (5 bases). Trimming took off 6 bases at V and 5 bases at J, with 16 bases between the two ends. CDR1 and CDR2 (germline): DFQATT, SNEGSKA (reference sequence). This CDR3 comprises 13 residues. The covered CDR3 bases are TGCAGTGCCCCAGCGGTAGGCTACGAGACC. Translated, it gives CSAPAVGYET. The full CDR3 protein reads CSAPAVGYETQYF.

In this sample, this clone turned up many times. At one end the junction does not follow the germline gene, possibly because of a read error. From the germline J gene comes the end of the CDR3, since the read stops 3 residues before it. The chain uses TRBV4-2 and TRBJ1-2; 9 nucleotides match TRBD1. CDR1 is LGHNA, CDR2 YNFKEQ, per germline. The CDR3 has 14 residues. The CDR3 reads CASSQGQGLDGYTF. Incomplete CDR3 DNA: TGCGCCAGCAGCCAGGGACAGGGACTTGATGGC.

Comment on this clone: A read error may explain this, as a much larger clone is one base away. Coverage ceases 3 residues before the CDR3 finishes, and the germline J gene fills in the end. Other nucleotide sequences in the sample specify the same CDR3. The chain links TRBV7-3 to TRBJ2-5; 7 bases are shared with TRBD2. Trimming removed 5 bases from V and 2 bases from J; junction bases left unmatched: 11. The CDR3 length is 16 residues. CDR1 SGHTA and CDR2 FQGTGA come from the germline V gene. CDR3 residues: CASSPYGTGGQETQYF. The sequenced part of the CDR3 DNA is TGTGCCAGCAGCCCGTACGGGACGGGGGGTCAAGAGACC. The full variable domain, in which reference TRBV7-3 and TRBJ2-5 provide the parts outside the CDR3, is GAGVSQTPSNKVTEKGKYVELRCDPISGHTALYWYRQSLGQGPEFLIYFQGTGAADDSGLPNDRFFAVRPEGSVSTLKIQRTERGDSAVYLCASSPYGTGGQETQYFGPGTRLLVL.

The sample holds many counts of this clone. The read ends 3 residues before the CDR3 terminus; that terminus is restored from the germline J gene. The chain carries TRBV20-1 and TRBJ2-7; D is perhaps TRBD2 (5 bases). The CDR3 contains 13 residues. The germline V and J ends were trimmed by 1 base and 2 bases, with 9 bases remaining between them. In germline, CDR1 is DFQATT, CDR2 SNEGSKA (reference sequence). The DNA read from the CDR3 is TGCAGTGCTAGAGCCGGGGAACCCTACGAG. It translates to CSARAGEPYE. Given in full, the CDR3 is CSARAGEPYEQYF.

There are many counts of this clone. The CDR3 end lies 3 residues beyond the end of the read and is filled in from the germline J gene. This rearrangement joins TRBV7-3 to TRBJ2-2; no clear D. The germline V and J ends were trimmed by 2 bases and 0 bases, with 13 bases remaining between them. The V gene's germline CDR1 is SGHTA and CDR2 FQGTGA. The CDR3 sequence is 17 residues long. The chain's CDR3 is CASSLSPATANTGELFF. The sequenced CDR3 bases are TGTGCCAGCAGCTTATCACCCGCCACAGCGAACACCGGGGAG.

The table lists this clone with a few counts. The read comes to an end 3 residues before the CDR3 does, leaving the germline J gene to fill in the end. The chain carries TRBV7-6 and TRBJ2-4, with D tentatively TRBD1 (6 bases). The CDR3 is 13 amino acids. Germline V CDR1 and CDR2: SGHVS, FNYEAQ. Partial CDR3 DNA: TGTGCCAGCAGCCATCGGGACAATGAGGGT. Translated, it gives CASSHRDNEG. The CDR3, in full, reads CASSHRDNEGQYF.

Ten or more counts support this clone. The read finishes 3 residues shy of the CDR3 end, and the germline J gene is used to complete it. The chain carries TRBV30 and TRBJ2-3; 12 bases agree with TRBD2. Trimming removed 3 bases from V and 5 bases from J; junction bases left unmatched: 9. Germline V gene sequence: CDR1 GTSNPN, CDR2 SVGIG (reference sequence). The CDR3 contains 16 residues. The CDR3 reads CAWSATSGSVGDTQYF. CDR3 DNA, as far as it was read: TGTGCCTGGAGCGCGACTAGCGGGAGTGTCGGAGATACG.

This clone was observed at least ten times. CDR3 DNA (partial): TGCGCCAGCAGCTTGGGGACTAGCGGGGATGAG. It specifies CASSLGTSGDE. From start to end, the CDR3 is CASSLGTSGDEQFF. This chain joins TRBV5-1 and TRBJ2-1; 12 bases are shared with TRBD2. With the read ending 3 residues before the CDR3 end, the germline J gene is used to fill in that end. Per the germline V gene, CDR1 is SGHRS and CDR2 is YFSETQ. There are 14 residues in the CDR3. Trimming cost V 0 bases and J 8 bases; bases outside gene matches: 0.

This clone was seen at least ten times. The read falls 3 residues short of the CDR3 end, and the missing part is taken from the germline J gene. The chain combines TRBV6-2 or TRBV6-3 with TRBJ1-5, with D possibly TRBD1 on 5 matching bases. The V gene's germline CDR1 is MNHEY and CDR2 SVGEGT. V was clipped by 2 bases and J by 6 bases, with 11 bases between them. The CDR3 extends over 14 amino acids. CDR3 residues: CASSYGQGPQPQHF. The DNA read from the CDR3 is TGTGCCAGCAGTTACGGCCAGGGTCCTCAGCCC.

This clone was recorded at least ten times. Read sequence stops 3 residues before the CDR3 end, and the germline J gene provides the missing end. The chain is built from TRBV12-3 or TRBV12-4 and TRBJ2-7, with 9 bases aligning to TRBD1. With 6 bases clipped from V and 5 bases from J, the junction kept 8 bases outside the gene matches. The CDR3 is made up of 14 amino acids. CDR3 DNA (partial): TGTGCCAGCAGCCGAAAGGGACAGGGTCACGAG. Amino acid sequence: CASSRKGQGHE. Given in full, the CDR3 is CASSRKGQGHEQYF.